The 11 T cell receptor beta chains below come from one sample, sequenced in a study of shared clonotypes between healthy human individuals. Method: immunoSEQ multiplex PCR; TCRdb's copy keeps in-frame clones and lacks some. The data show 2 million to 2.5 million clones, 95% seen once. Material: naive CD4+ T cells sorted from blood. Regarding subset: CD45RA+ positively selected. These receptors all come from a man aged 18 to 35 in good health.

The gene calls are TRBV10-1 and TRBJ2-7; 8 nucleotides line up with TRBD2. The CDR3 has 13 residues. Germline V gene lookup returns CDR1 WNHNN and CDR2 SYGVQD (reference sequence). After removal of 5 bases from V and 6 bases from J, the junction contained 6 bases not matched to a gene. In nucleotides, the CDR3 is TGCGCCAGCAGTCGGAGGGCGGGGGGCGAGCAGTACTTC. It is translated as CASSRRAGGEQYF.

This sequence joins TRBV7-6 and TRBJ2-1; 16 nucleotides align to TRBD2. The germline CDR1 and CDR2 sequences are SGHVS and FNYEAQ. This CDR3 is 16 amino acids long. V was pared by 5 bases and J by 10 bases, with 8 bases of the junction left unmatched. The CDR3: CASSPQPGLAGGEQFF. CDR3 DNA: TGTGCCAGCAGCCCGCAACCGGGACTAGCGGGAGGGGAGCAGTTCTTC.

Only one count was recorded for this clone. The chain combines TRBV29-1 with TRBJ2-7; D is possibly TRBD1 or TRBD2 (5 bases each). Germline V lookup: CDR1 SQVTM, CDR2 ANQGSEA. V was clipped by 4 bases and J by 6 bases, with 13 bases between them. This CDR3 has 12 residues. CDR3 nucleotide sequence: TGCAGCGTTGGGTCAGGGACGGGCGAGCAGTACTTC. Protein: CSVGSGTGEQYF.

The chain couples TRBV7-9 to TRBJ2-7; D might be TRBD1 (6 bases). This CDR3 has 15 residues. Germline-derived CDR1 and CDR2 are SEHNR and FQNEAQ (reference sequence). V was trimmed by 1 base and J by 3 bases, leaving 13 bases between them. The CDR3: CASSLVPGQNYEQYF. Here the CDR3 DNA reads TGTGCCAGCAGCTTAGTTCCCGGACAGAACTACGAGCAGTACTTC.

This chain connects TRBV5-4 to TRBJ2-3; 8 positions match TRBD1. The V gene's germline CDR1 is SGHNT and CDR2 YYREEE (reference sequence). The CDR3 loop spans 16 amino acids. V trimming: 0 bases; J trimming: 11 bases; junction bases outside the gene matches: 14. In nucleotides, the CDR3 is TGTGCCAGCAGCTTGGAGGCAAACGACAGGGGTGAGAAGCAGTATTTT. Translating gives CASSLEANDRGEKQYF. The variable domain in full, completed from reference TRBV5-4 and TRBJ2-3, reads ETGVTQSPTHLIKTRGQQVTLRCSSQSGHNTVSWYQQALGQGPQFIFQYYREEENGRGNFPPRFSGLQFPNYSSELNVNALELDDSALYLCASSLEANDRGEKQYFGPGTRLTVL.

As regards this clone: Other nucleotide sequences in the sample specify the same CDR3. The gene calls are TRBV5-4 and TRBJ2-7; D is unclear. This CDR3 has 14 amino acids. V gave up 0 bases and J gave up 0 bases, with 7 bases separating them. Germline V gene lookup returns CDR1 SGHNT and CDR2 YYREEE (reference sequence). The chain's CDR3 is CASSLEPSSYEQYF. CDR3 nucleotides: TGTGCCAGCAGCTTGGAACCCAGCTCCTACGAGCAGTACTTC.

The genes are TRBV6-1 and TRBJ2-3; unclear D gene. CDR1 is MNHNS and CDR2 is SASEGT in the germline V gene. V gave up 0 bases and J gave up 6 bases, with 4 bases separating them. This CDR3 spans 12 amino acids. The DNA for the CDR3 is TGTGCCAGCAGTGAAGCCCACGATACGCAGTATTTT. Its protein product is CASSEAHDTQYF.

The V gene is TRBV6-6, the J gene TRBJ2-7; tentatively, D is TRBD1 (6 bases). Germline V gene sequence: CDR1 MNHNY, CDR2 SVGAGI (reference sequence). V was trimmed by 6 bases and J by 0 bases, leaving 9 bases between them. The CDR3 consists of 13 residues. The CDR3 nucleotides read TGTGCCAGCAGGGACAGCCTCTCCTACGAGCAGTACTTC. The encoded protein is CASRDSLSYEQYF.

This sequence joins TRBV6-5 and TRBJ1-2; D remains unclear. The CDR3 length is 14 residues. CDR1 MNHEY and CDR2 SVGAGI come from the germline V gene. The V gene lost 2 bases and the J gene lost 7 bases, with 14 bases spanning the gap. The CDR3, as DNA: TGTGCCAGCAGTTACGGGTCCGGGTCCCTTGGCTACACCTTC. It yields the protein CASSYGSGSLGYTF.

The chain uses TRBV27 and TRBJ2-5; TRBD1 matches 9 bases. The ends lost 5 bases at V and 4 bases at J; junction bases unmatched: 17. Per the germline V gene, CDR1 is MNHEY and CDR2 is SMNVEV (reference sequence). This CDR3 contains 18 residues. The CDR3 coding sequence is TGTGCCAGCAGTCAACACGCCTCCGGGACAGGGTTGGGAGAGACCCAGTACTTC. Translated: CASSQHASGTGLGETQYF.

Written as DNA, the CDR3 is TGTGCCAGCAGCCATACAGGGGGCAGCTACGAGCAGTACTTC. This encodes CASSHTGGSYEQYF. The chain joins TRBV5-4 to TRBJ2-7, with 9 nucleotides matching TRBD1. The CDR3 has 14 amino acids. The ends lost 4 bases at V and 3 bases at J; junction bases unmatched: 5. The germline V gene encodes CDR1 SGHNT and CDR2 YYREEE (reference sequence). Full variable domain (missing parts from reference TRBV5-4 and TRBJ2-7): ETGVTQSPTHLIKTRGQQVTLRCSSQSGHNTVSWYQQALGQGPQFIFQYYREEENGRGNFPPRFSGLQFPNYSSELNVNALELDDSALYLCASSHTGGSYEQYFGPGTRLTVT.